A single sample gave rise to the 31 T cell receptor beta chains below, sequenced in a study of long-term antiretroviral therapy in people with HIV. At survey level, the immunoSEQ assay was run in its v3.0 version. Using immunoSEQ multiplex PCR, the repertoire was profiled, and TCRdb retains in-frame clones only, with some absent. Seen here are fewer than 30,000 clones, about 79% observed once, and the top ten hold about 5.3%. Sequenced here: unsorted PBMCs, sampled 0.7 years before starting antiretroviral therapy. The receptors come from a man under 40 with HIV.

This sequence joins TRBV7-6 and TRBJ2-3; TRBD1 matches at 7 bases. This CDR3 has 14 amino acids. From germline, CDR1 is SGHVS and CDR2 FNYEAQ. V shed 5 bases, J shed 4 bases, and the junction held 6 bases outside the gene matches. The CDR3 nucleotides are TGTGCCAGCAGCCTCGGACAGGTCTCAGATACGCAGTATTTT. This codes for CASSLGQVSDTQYF.

The rearrangement joins TRBV10-3 to TRBJ2-3; D is ambiguous. Per the germline V gene, CDR1 is ENHRY and CDR2 is SYGVKD. Trimming shortened V by 3 bases and J by 4 bases, and 14 bases separated the two germline ends. The CDR3 consists of 15 residues. CDR3 region: CAISDLSSASDTQYF. Written as DNA, the CDR3 is TGTGCCATCAGTGATTTAAGCTCAGCTTCAGATACGCAGTATTTT.

This chain joins TRBV5-5 and TRBJ1-5; no firm D call. V lost 0 bases and J lost 5, with 9 bases in between. Germline CDR1 reads SGHKS; CDR2 reads YYEKEE (reference sequence). This CDR3 region has 14 residues. CDR3 nucleotide sequence: TGTGCCAGCAGCTTGGTGACGGTCGATCAGCCCCAGCATTTT. Translating gives CASSLVTVDQPQHF.

The table lists this clone with a count of one. V is TRBV7-9 and J is TRBJ2-7; 12 bases fit TRBD2. CDR3 size: 15 residues. V shed 5 bases and J 2 bases; nucleotides not matched to a gene: 4. CDR1 is SEHNR, CDR2 FQNEAQ, per germline (reference sequence). The CDR3 is CASSPLAGGTYEQYF. CDR3 coding DNA: TGTGCCAGCAGCCCACTAGCGGGAGGAACCTACGAGCAGTACTTC.

The V call is TRBV7-9, the J call TRBJ2-7; 10 nucleotides agree with TRBD1. The CDR3 loop spans 15 amino acids. Germline CDR1 and CDR2: SEHNR and FQNEAQ (reference sequence). With V trimmed by 0 bases and J by 7 bases, 6 bases remained unmatched. The DNA for the CDR3 is TGTGCCAGCAGCTTAGCGGGACAGGGGAGCCGAGAGCAGTACTTC. Translation: CASSLAGQGSREQYF.

This chain uses TRBV28 with TRBJ1-2; D is unresolved. The germline CDR1 and CDR2 sequences are MDHEN and SYDVKM. CDR3 length: 12 residues. V was clipped by 3 bases and J by 5 bases, with 7 bases between them. DNA of the CDR3: TGTGCCAGCAGTTTGGCACAGTATGGCTACACCTTC. This sequence encodes CASSLAQYGYTF.

The rearrangement joins TRBV9 to TRBJ1-2; D not certain. CDR3 length: 15 amino acids. Germline V CDR1 and CDR2: SGDLS, YYNGEE. V lost 0 bases and J lost 1, with 10 bases in between. CDR3 nucleotide sequence: TGTGCCAGCAGCGTAGGCGACTCACATAACTATGGCTACACCTTC. Protein: CASSVGDSHNYGYTF.

The chain is built from TRBV6-6 and TRBJ2-2; D is uncertain. This CDR3 comprises 12 residues. The germline V gene has CDR1 MNHNY and CDR2 SVGAGI (reference sequence). V lost 6 bases and J 1 base, leaving 3 bases between the germline ends. The CDR3 loop reads CASRLNTGELFF. For the CDR3, the DNA is TGTGCCAGCAGATTGAACACCGGGGAGCTGTTTTTT.

V is TRBV5-1 and J is TRBJ1-1; D is undetermined. V was shortened by 3 bases and J by 7 bases, with 10 bases between the two germline ends. Per germline, CDR1 SGHRS and CDR2 YFSETQ. The CDR3 totals 12 residues. The CDR3 bases are TGCGCCAGCAGCTCCCCTAGAGGTGAAGCTTTCTTT. Residues: CASSSPRGEAFF. The full variable domain, its missing parts supplied by reference TRBV5-1 and TRBJ1-1, is KAGVTQTPRYLIKTRGQQVTLSCSPISGHRSVSWYQQTPGQGLQFLFEYFSETQRNKGNFPGRFSGRQFSNSRSEMNVSTLELGDSALYLCASSSPRGEAFFGQGTRLTVV.

The J gene is TRBJ1-2, the V gene TRBV7-8; 8 bases agree with TRBD1. The CDR3 totals 15 residues. V lost 5 bases and J lost 4; bases outside the gene matches: 9. Germline loops: CDR1 SGHVS, CDR2 FQNEAQ. CDR3 sequence reads: CASSLSGTGSYGYTF. CDR3 sequence (DNA): TGTGCCAGCAGCCTCTCCGGGACAGGCAGCTATGGCTACACCTTC.

Only one count was recorded for this clone. V is TRBV28 and J is TRBJ1-2; D remains unclear. Germline V gene data show CDR1 as MDHEN and CDR2 as SYDVKM. Trimming took off 4 bases at V and 1 base at J, with 7 bases between the two ends. CDR3 length: 13 residues. This chain's CDR3 is CASSSGSNYGYTF. The CDR3 DNA sequence: TGTGCCAGCAGTTCGGGGAGTAACTATGGCTACACCTTC.

As DNA, the CDR3 is TGCAGCGTTGGGAGCGGGAGAGGGAATGAGCAGTTCTTC. This sequence encodes CSVGSGRGNEQFF. This chain links TRBV29-1 with TRBJ2-1; 8 bases map to TRBD2. The CDR3 extends over 13 amino acids. Germline V CDR1 and CDR2: SQVTM, ANQGSEA. V was clipped by 4 bases and J by 7 bases; unmatched bases: 6.

V and J are TRBV6-5 and TRBJ2-7; 11 bases map to TRBD2. The CDR3 is made up of 15 amino acids. The J segment lost 4 bases and the V segment lost 5 bases, leaving 7 bases of the junction unmatched. CDR1 is MNHEY and CDR2 is SVGAGI in the germline V gene. CDR3 DNA sequence: TGTGCCAGCAGTCTCGGGACTAGCGGCAAATACGAGCAGTACTTC. This codes for CASSLGTSGKYEQYF.

This clone was observed a handful of times. V gene TRBV28 combines with J gene TRBJ1-2; tentatively, D is TRBD1 (6 bases). Trimming took off 7 bases at V and 10 bases at J, with 25 bases between the two ends. The germline gives CDR1 MDHEN, CDR2 SYDVKM. This CDR3 comprises 15 residues. This CDR3 reads CASNFQLTGLGDYTF. In DNA form, the CDR3 reads TGTGCCAGCAATTTTCAGCTAACAGGGCTTGGGGACTACACCTTC.

This chain connects TRBV7-8 to TRBJ1-4; no firm D call. The CDR3 length is 14 residues. Germline V CDR1 and CDR2: SGHVS, FQNEAQ. V was clipped by 0 bases and J by 10 bases, with 12 bases between them. The CDR3 region has the DNA TGTGCCAGCAGCTTAGCGGGTATGGGCGGAAAACTGTTTTTT. Protein product: CASSLAGMGGKLFF. The whole variable domain, filled in from reference TRBV7-8 and TRBJ1-4, reads GAGVSQSPRYKVAKRGQDVALRCDPISGHVSLFWYQQALGQGPEFLTYFQNEAQLDKSGLPSDRFFAERPEGSVSTLKIQRTQQEDSAVYLCASSLAGMGGKLFFGSGTQLSVL.

The chain recombines TRBV29-1 with TRBJ2-1; D is ambiguous. V lost 1 base to trimming and J lost 5 bases, with 6 bases between them. CDR1 is SQVTM, CDR2 ANQGSEA, per germline. There are 12 residues in the CDR3. This CDR3 is CSVEGNHNEQFF. The CDR3 DNA follows: TGCAGCGTTGAAGGTAACCACAATGAGCAGTTCTTC.

This clone was seen just once. The chain employs TRBV6-5 and TRBJ2-7; 7 bases align to TRBD1. In germline, CDR1 is MNHEY, CDR2 SVGAGI. With V trimmed by 5 bases and J by 4 bases, 2 bases remained unmatched. This CDR3 region has 12 residues. The CDR3 sequence is CASSRQGYEQYF. The CDR3 coding sequence is TGTGCCAGCAGTCGACAGGGATACGAGCAGTACTTC.

The chain recombines TRBV5-1 with TRBJ1-1; 8 nucleotides align to TRBD1. The CDR3 contains 13 residues. After removal of 7 bases from V and 0 bases from J, the junction contained 2 bases not matched to a gene. Germline V gene lookup returns CDR1 SGHRS and CDR2 YFSETQ. CDR3 sequence (DNA): TGCGCCAGCGGGACAGGCCTGAACACTGAAGCTTTCTTT. Its protein is CASGTGLNTEAFF.

This CDR3 is CASSLVRTGLLGEQYF. The CDR3 bases are TGTGCCAGCAGCTTAGTCCGGACAGGGCTTCTCGGGGAGCAGTACTTC. V and J are TRBV11-2 and TRBJ2-7; TRBD1 aligns across 8 bases. With V trimmed by 1 base and J by 7 bases, 12 bases remained unmatched. Germline values: CDR1 SGHAT, CDR2 FQNNGV. The CDR3 runs to 16 residues.

The genes are TRBV18 and TRBJ2-5; the D gene is possibly TRBD2 (5 bases). This CDR3 has 14 amino acids. Between the trimmed V and J ends, which lost 1 base and 1 base, there was a span of 7 bases. Germline V gene lookup returns CDR1 KGHSH and CDR2 LQKENI. This chain's CDR3 is CASSPRRSQETQYF. The CDR3 bases are TGTGCCAGCTCACCACGGAGGTCCCAAGAGACCCAGTACTTC. The full variable domain, its missing parts supplied by reference TRBV18 and TRBJ2-5, is NAGVMQNPRHLVRRRGQEARLRCSPMKGHSHVYWYRQLPEEGLKFMVYLQKENIIDESGMPKERFSAEFPKEGPSILRIQQVVRGDSAAYFCASSPRRSQETQYFGPGTRLLVL.

This chain joins TRBV28 and TRBJ1-2; D remains unclear. CDR3 size: 15 residues. Germline values: CDR1 MDHEN, CDR2 SYDVKM. The V end was cut by 3 bases, the J end by 7 bases, with 18 bases between. In DNA form, the CDR3 reads TGTGCCAGCAGTTTCCCCGGGTCTCAAAGAGGTGGCTACACCTTC. This translates into CASSFPGSQRGGYTF.

This chain joins TRBV5-1 and TRBJ2-3, with D possibly matching TRBD2 (6 bases). V was cut by 4 bases and J by 7 bases, with 16 bases left in between. The CDR3 contains 14 residues. CDR1 is SGHRS, CDR2 YFSETQ, per germline. Written as DNA, the CDR3 is TGCGCCAGCAGCGCGGGAACCGAGGGAAATACGCAGTATTTT. It is translated as CASSAGTEGNTQYF.

The J gene is TRBJ2-5, the V gene TRBV19; no firm D call. This CDR3 contains 14 residues. Trimming pared 3 bases from V and 1 base from J, leaving 9 bases between. Looked up from germline, CDR1 is LNHDA and CDR2 is SQIVND (reference sequence). The CDR3 bases are TGTGCCAGTAGTATGATGGGCAGCCAAGAGACCCAGTACTTC. This encodes CASSMMGSQETQYF.

In its sample, this clone was seen once. The V and J genes are TRBV19 and TRBJ2-3; 8 bases are a match to TRBD2. CDR1 is LNHDA and CDR2 is SQIVND in the germline V gene (reference sequence). This CDR3 has 16 residues. J was trimmed by 1 base and V by 4 bases; bases with no gene match: 7. CDR3 loop: CASSNPGGAGTDTQYF. In DNA, the CDR3 is TGTGCCAGTAGTAATCCGGGGGGGGCTGGCACAGATACGCAGTATTTT.

V and J are TRBV27 and TRBJ1-2; 7 bases agree with TRBD1. Trimming removed 3 bases from V and 6 bases from J; junction bases left unmatched: 10. The CDR3 length is 15 residues. Germline V gene sequence: CDR1 MNHEY, CDR2 SMNVEV (reference sequence). The CDR3, as DNA: TGTGCCAGCAGTTTTTCTCCCAGGGGGGTTAATGGCTACACCTTC. Amino acid sequence: CASSFSPRGVNGYTF.

The chain combines TRBV4-1 with TRBJ1-6; 8 bases agree with TRBD1. The V gene end was trimmed by 2 bases and the J gene end by 10 bases; junction bases not matched to a gene: 7. The CDR3 is made up of 15 amino acids. Germline-derived CDR1 and CDR2 are MGHRA and YSYEKL. The DNA of the CDR3 is TGCGCCAGCAGCCAACAACAGGGGGGGTGGTCACCCCTCCACTTT. This gives the protein CASSQQQGGWSPLHF.

The V and J genes are TRBV30 and TRBJ2-2, with D perhaps matching TRBD2 (5 bases). CDR1 is GTSNPN, CDR2 SVGIG, per germline (reference sequence). Trimming removed 0 bases from V and 7 bases from J, with 6 bases in between. This CDR3 contains 12 residues. The CDR3 bases are TGTGCCTGGAGTGTAAGCGGCGGGGAGCTGTTTTTT. Residues: CAWSVSGGELFF.

This chain connects TRBV11-2 to TRBJ2-1; TRBD1 might be the D (6 bases). Germline V gene lookup returns CDR1 SGHAT and CDR2 FQNNGV. CDR3 length equals 14 residues. Trimming pared 1 base from V and 5 bases from J, leaving 9 bases between. DNA for the CDR3: TGTGCCAGCAGCTTAGCAGGACAGCACAATGAGCAGTTCTTC. Translated: CASSLAGQHNEQFF.

V usage is TRBV5-6 and J usage is TRBJ2-2; TRBD2 matches at 13 bases. The CDR3 extends over 16 amino acids. Germline CDR1 and CDR2: SGHDT and YYEEEE. The V gene end was trimmed by 4 bases and the J gene end by 5 bases; junction bases not matched to a gene: 5. CDR3 coding DNA: TGTGCCAGCAGCCCGGGGACTAGCGGGATTACCGGGGAGCTGTTTTTT. Protein: CASSPGTSGITGELFF.

V and J are TRBV5-1 and TRBJ1-2; D ambiguous. CDR1 is SGHRS, CDR2 YFSETQ, per germline. Trimming removed 5 bases at V and 8 bases at J, with 16 bases between. CDR3 size: 13 residues. CDR3 sequence: CASSTDMGGGYTF. CDR3 nucleotides: TGCGCCAGCAGTACCGACATGGGTGGAGGCTACACCTTC.

The rearrangement links TRBV27 to TRBJ2-7; 9 bases map to TRBD1. Germline trimming cut 8 bases from V and 7 bases from J; bases unmatched to any gene: 15. Germline CDR1 MNHEY, CDR2 SMNVEV (reference sequence). This CDR3 is built from 15 residues. The chain's CDR3 is CASGPFYRGLDEQYF. The CDR3 DNA is TGTGCCAGCGGCCCCTTTTACAGGGGGCTAGATGAGCAGTACTTC.